These T cell receptor beta chains were read from a single sample in a study of shared clonotypes between healthy human individuals. Profiled with immunoSEQ multiplex PCR; TCRdb holds only in-frame clones, not every one. The table has fewer than 2.5 million clones, 90% to 95% seen once. Sequenced: naive CD4+ T cells from PBMCs. These receptors were collected from a man between 18 and 35 years old in good health. Some clones in this sample may be carry-over from other donors' samples. Each CDR3 is given with its conserved first and last residue. The order of the fields is clone size, V gene, J gene, D gene, CDR3 protein, CDR3 DNA. A D gene is named only where the DNA matches it firmly. Clone size is shown for a subset of rows, as once, few, many or a class of expanded clone.

size: NA; V: TRBV7-8; J: TRBJ1-4; D: NA; CDR3: CASSLMIATNEKLFF; DNA: TGTGCCAGCAGCCTTATGATAGCAACTAATGAAAAACTGTTTTTT
size: NA; V: TRBV9; J: TRBJ1-4; D: NA; CDR3: CASSPFQRNEKLFF; DNA: TGTGCCAGCAGCCCCTTCCAGAGGAATGAAAAACTGTTTTTT
size: NA; V: TRBV28; J: TRBJ1-2; D: TRBD1; CDR3: CATTGTGGPVRYGYTF; DNA: TGTGCCACCACCGGGACAGGGGGTCCCGTTCGCTATGGCTACACCTTC
size: NA; V: TRBV4-1; J: TRBJ1-2; D: TRBD1; CDR3: CASSQPGQHYGYTF; DNA: TGCGCCAGCAGCCAACCGGGACAGCACTATGGCTACACCTTC
size: NA; V: TRBV27; J: TRBJ2-6; D: TRBD1; CDR3: CASSQFRGTTGANVLTF; DNA: TGTGCCAGCAGCCAATTCAGGGGGACCACTGGGGCCAACGTCCTGACTTTC
size: NA; V: TRBV19; J: TRBJ2-1; D: TRBD2; CDR3: CASRKTSGPYNEQFF; DNA: TGTGCCAGTAGGAAGACTAGCGGCCCCTACAATGAGCAGTTCTTC
size: NA; V: TRBV11-1; J: TRBJ2-1; D: TRBD2; CDR3: CASSLGLRREGFRNEQFF; DNA: TGTGCCAGCAGCTTAGGATTGAGGCGGGAGGGATTCAGGAATGAGCAGTTCTTC
size: once; V: TRBV5-5; J: TRBJ1-5; D: NA; CDR3: CASSLVVQLNQPQHF; DNA: TGTGCCAGCAGCTTGGTGGTGCAGTTAAATCAGCCCCAGCATTTT
size: NA; V: TRBV10-1; J: TRBJ2-3; D: TRBD2; CDR3: CASSGAGVPDTQYF; DNA: TGCGCCAGCAGCGGAGCGGGAGTCCCAGATACGCAGTATTTT
size: NA; V: TRBV5-6; J: TRBJ2-6; D: NA; CDR3: CASSPPDGTGANVLTF; DNA: TGTGCCAGCAGCCCCCCCGACGGAACTGGGGCCAACGTCCTGACTTTC
size: NA; V: TRBV5-1; J: TRBJ2-6; D: TRBD2; CDR3: CASSLTGTSVHSGANVLTF; DNA: TGCGCCAGCAGCTTAACCGGGACTAGCGTCCACTCTGGGGCCAACGTCCTGACTTTC
size: NA; V: TRBV2; J: TRBJ2-5; D: TRBD2; CDR3: CASTYSGAQYF; DNA: TGTGCCAGCACCTACAGCGGGGCCCAGTACTTC
size: NA; V: TRBV28; J: TRBJ2-1; D: TRBD1; CDR3: CARRTGGNEQFF; DNA: TGTGCCAGAAGGACAGGGGGTAATGAGCAGTTCTTC
size: few; V: TRBV30; J: TRBJ1-3; D: NA; CDR3: CAWSPRTLGNTIYF; DNA: TGTGCCTGGAGCCCCAGGACACTAGGAAACACCATATATTTT
size: NA; V: TRBV5-6; J: TRBJ1-2; D: NA; CDR3: CASSMTANYGYTF; DNA: TGTGCCAGCAGCATGACGGCTAACTATGGCTACACCTTC
size: NA; V: TRBV7-2; J: TRBJ1-3; D: NA; CDR3: CASSPQGGGYGNTIYF; DNA: TGTGCCAGCAGCCCCCAGGGAGGGGGTTACGGAAACACCATATATTTT
size: NA; V: TRBV19; J: TRBJ1-2; D: NA; CDR3: CASLRRPYGYTF; DNA: TGTGCCAGTCTTCGGAGACCCTATGGCTACACCTTC
size: NA; V: TRBV7-9; J: TRBJ1-1; D: TRBD1; CDR3: CASSFYRGRREAFF; DNA: TGTGCCAGCAGTTTTTACAGGGGGCGGAGAGAAGCTTTCTTT
size: NA; V: TRBV4-3; J: TRBJ1-4; D: NA; CDR3: CASSHEFRPGRINEKLFF; DNA: TGCGCCAGCAGCCACGAATTCAGACCGGGCCGGATTAATGAAAAACTGTTTTTT
size: NA; V: TRBV5-4; J: TRBJ2-1; D: NA; CDR3: CASSLGEPGGEQFF; DNA: TGTGCCAGCAGCTTGGGAGAGCCCGGCGGTGAGCAGTTCTTC
size: NA; V: TRBV5-1; J: TRBJ2-1; D: TRBD2; CDR3: CASSTVAGTSYNEQFF; DNA: TGCGCCAGCAGCACTGTAGCGGGAACCTCCTACAATGAGCAGTTCTTC
size: NA; V: TRBV5-4; J: TRBJ2-7; D: NA; CDR3: CASSRTVTSYEQYF; DNA: TGTGCCAGCAGCCGGACAGTGACTTCCTACGAGCAGTACTTC
size: NA; V: TRBV7-2; J: TRBJ2-1; D: TRBD2; CDR3: CASSLVARGAYNEQFF; DNA: TGTGCCAGCAGCTTAGTGGCTCGGGGGGCCTACAATGAGCAGTTCTTC
size: once; V: TRBV11-2; J: TRBJ2-7; D: TRBD1; CDR3: CASSVIRDRGRGKQYF; DNA: TGTGCCAGCAGCGTTATCCGGGACAGGGGGCGGGGAAAGCAGTACTTC
size: NA; V: TRBV7-2; J: TRBJ1-6; D: NA; CDR3: CASSNPATAYNSPLHF; DNA: TGTGCCAGCAGCAACCCCGCCACAGCCTATAATTCACCCCTCCACTTT
size: NA; V: TRBV27; J: TRBJ2-1; D: TRBD2; CDR3: CASSSYSGRVIGAYNEQFF; DNA: TGTGCCAGCAGTTCCTATAGCGGGAGGGTCATCGGGGCCTACAATGAGCAGTTCTTC
size: NA; V: TRBV19; J: TRBJ1-3; D: NA; CDR3: CASSDRPSSGNTIYF; DNA: TGTGCCAGTAGCGACAGACCGAGCTCTGGAAACACCATATATTTT
size: NA; V: TRBV6-5; J: TRBJ1-2; D: NA; CDR3: CASSQSRDLGNTF; DNA: TGTGCCAGCAGCCAAAGCCGGGACCTCGGGAACACCTTC
size: NA; V: TRBV5-6; J: TRBJ1-2; D: TRBD1; CDR3: CASSLQGAPYGYTF; DNA: TGTGCCAGCAGCCTACAGGGGGCCCCCTATGGCTACACCTTC
size: NA; V: TRBV2; J: TRBJ1-2; D: NA; CDR3: CASSDRGTTGYTF; DNA: TGTGCCAGCAGTGATCGTGGGACCACGGGCTACACCTTC
size: NA; V: TRBV11-2; J: TRBJ2-7; D: NA; CDR3: CASSLGSGLSYEQYF; DNA: TGTGCCAGCAGCTTAGGTAGCGGTCTATCCTACGAGCAGTACTTC
size: NA; V: TRBV18; J: TRBJ2-7; D: NA; CDR3: CASSPPQGEQYF; DNA: TGTGCCAGCTCACCACCGCAGGGCGAGCAGTACTTC
size: NA; V: TRBV7-9; J: TRBJ2-2; D: NA; CDR3: CANSWNTGELFF; DNA: TGTGCCAACTCTTGGAACACCGGGGAGCTGTTTTTT
size: NA; V: TRBV5-1; J: TRBJ2-3; D: NA; CDR3: CASSPGENGDTQYF; DNA: TGCGCCAGCAGTCCAGGGGAGAATGGAGATACGCAGTATTTT
size: NA; V: TRBV7-3; J: TRBJ2-4; D: NA; CDR3: CASSPGRAVAKNIQYF; DNA: TGTGCCAGCAGTCCGGGGCGGGCCGTAGCCAAAAACATTCAGTACTTC
size: NA; V: TRBV28; J: TRBJ2-3; D: NA; CDR3: CASSFPPTAINTQYF; DNA: TGTGCCAGCAGTTTTCCTCCTACCGCCATAAATACGCAGTATTTT
size: NA; V: TRBV7-9; J: TRBJ1-1; D: NA; CDR3: CASSSRSGYSGSGTEAFF; DNA: TGTGCCAGCAGCTCCCGGTCCGGATATTCGGGGTCGGGCACTGAAGCTTTCTTT
size: NA; V: TRBV5-4; J: TRBJ2-3; D: NA; CDR3: CASSKTGRTAPDTQYF; DNA: TGTGCCAGCAGCAAAACCGGTCGGACAGCACCAGATACGCAGTATTTT
size: NA; V: TRBV29-1; J: TRBJ1-3; D: NA; CDR3: CSVESVRGNTIYF; DNA: TGCAGCGTTGAATCTGTAAGGGGAAACACCATATATTTT
size: NA; V: TRBV4-3; J: TRBJ2-1; D: TRBD2; CDR3: CASSQAAGGYNEQFF; DNA: TGCGCCAGCAGCCAAGCTGCGGGAGGCTACAATGAGCAGTTCTTC
size: once; V: TRBV18; J: TRBJ2-1; D: TRBD2; CDR3: CTSSWASGDSEQFF; DNA: TGTACCAGCTCATGGGCTAGCGGGGACTCGGAGCAGTTCTTC
size: NA; V: TRBV19; J: TRBJ2-2; D: NA; CDR3: CASSIVAPANTGELFF; DNA: TGTGCCAGTAGTATAGTGGCACCCGCGAACACCGGGGAGCTGTTTTTT
size: NA; V: TRBV5-1; J: TRBJ2-5; D: NA; CDR3: CASGQLVSETQYF; DNA: TGCGCCAGCGGACAACTAGTGTCGGAGACCCAGTACTTC
size: NA; V: TRBV27; J: TRBJ1-3; D: NA; CDR3: CASRKDSAGNTIYF; DNA: TGTGCCAGCAGGAAGGACAGCGCTGGAAACACCATATATTTT
size: NA; V: TRBV11-2; J: TRBJ2-6; D: NA; CDR3: CASSLTSSGANVLTF; DNA: TGTGCCAGCAGCTTAACGAGCTCTGGGGCCAACGTCCTGACTTTC
size: NA; V: TRBV5-1; J: TRBJ2-2; D: TRBD2; CDR3: CASRQFSGSSGELFF; DNA: TGCGCCAGCAGACAATTCAGCGGGAGTTCCGGGGAGCTGTTTTTT
size: NA; V: TRBV7-6; J: TRBJ2-4; D: NA; CDR3: CASTPLGWGNGDIQYF; DNA: TGTGCCAGCACCCCCTTGGGGTGGGGCAACGGGGACATTCAGTACTTC
size: NA; V: TRBV28; J: TRBJ1-2; D: NA; CDR3: CASSFEGFGYTF; DNA: TGTGCCAGCAGTTTCGAGGGCTTTGGCTACACCTTC
size: few; V: TRBV28; J: TRBJ1-1; D: TRBD1; CDR3: CASSSTGGNTEAFF; DNA: TGTGCCAGCAGTTCGACAGGGGGGAACACTGAAGCTTTCTTT
size: NA; V: TRBV18; J: TRBJ1-5; D: NA; CDR3: CASSPSRDQPQHF; DNA: TGTGCCAGCTCACCGAGTCGCGATCAGCCCCAGCATTTT
size: NA; V: TRBV18; J: TRBJ2-1; D: NA; CDR3: CASSPRRDSSYNEQFF; DNA: TGTGCCAGCTCACCGAGGAGGGACAGCTCCTACAATGAGCAGTTCTTC
size: NA; V: TRBV19; J: TRBJ2-2; D: TRBD1; CDR3: CASSIRRGQGNTGELFF; DNA: TGTGCCAGTAGTATCAGGCGGGGACAGGGTAACACCGGGGAGCTGTTTTTT